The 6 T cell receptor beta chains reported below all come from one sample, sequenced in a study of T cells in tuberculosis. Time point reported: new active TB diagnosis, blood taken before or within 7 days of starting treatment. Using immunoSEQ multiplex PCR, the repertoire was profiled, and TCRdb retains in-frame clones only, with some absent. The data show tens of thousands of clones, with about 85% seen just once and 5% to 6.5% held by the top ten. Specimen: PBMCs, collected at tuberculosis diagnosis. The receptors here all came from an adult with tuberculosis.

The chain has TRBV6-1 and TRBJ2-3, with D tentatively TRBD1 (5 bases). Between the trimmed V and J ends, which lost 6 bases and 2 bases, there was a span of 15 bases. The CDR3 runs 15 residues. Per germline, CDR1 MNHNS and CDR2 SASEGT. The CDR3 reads CASSDLGQLTDTQYF. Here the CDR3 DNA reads TGTGCCAGCAGCGACCTGGGGCAGCTCACAGATACGCAGTATTTT.

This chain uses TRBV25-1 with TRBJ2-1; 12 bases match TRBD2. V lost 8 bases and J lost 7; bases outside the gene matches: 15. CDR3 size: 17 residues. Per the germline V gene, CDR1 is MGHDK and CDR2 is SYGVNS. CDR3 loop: CASRQRLAGEGSNEQFF. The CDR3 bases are TGTGCCAGCCGACAGAGACTAGCGGGAGAAGGATCGAATGAGCAGTTCTTC.

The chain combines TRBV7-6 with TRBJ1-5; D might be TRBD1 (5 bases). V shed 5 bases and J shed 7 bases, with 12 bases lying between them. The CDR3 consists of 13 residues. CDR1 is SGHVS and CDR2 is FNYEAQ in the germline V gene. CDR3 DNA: TGTGCCAGCAGCAAAATGGGGGGGCAGCCCCAGCATTTT. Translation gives CASSKMGGQPQHF.

The CDR3 region is CASSDPGSYEQYF. CDR3 nucleotides: TGTGCCAGCAGTGATCCAGGGTCCTACGAGCAGTACTTC. The chain joins TRBV6-6 to TRBJ2-7; possible D gene TRBD1, 5 bases. Germline-derived CDR1 and CDR2 are MNHNY and SVGAGI (reference sequence). Trimming stripped 5 bases from V and 1 base from J, with 9 bases between. The CDR3 consists of 13 residues.

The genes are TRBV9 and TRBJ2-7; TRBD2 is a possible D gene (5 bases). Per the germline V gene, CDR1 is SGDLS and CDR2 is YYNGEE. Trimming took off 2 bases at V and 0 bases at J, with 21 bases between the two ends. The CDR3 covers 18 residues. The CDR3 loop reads CASSVAIKRVNSSYEQYF. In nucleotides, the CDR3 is TGTGCCAGCAGCGTCGCCATAAAGAGGGTGAATAGCTCCTACGAGCAGTACTTC.

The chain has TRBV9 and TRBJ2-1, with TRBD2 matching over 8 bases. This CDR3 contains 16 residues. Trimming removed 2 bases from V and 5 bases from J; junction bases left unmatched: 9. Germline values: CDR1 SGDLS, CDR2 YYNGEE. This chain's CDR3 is CASSVGGGRQHNEQFF. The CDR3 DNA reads TGTGCCAGCAGCGTGGGGGGCGGGAGGCAACACAATGAGCAGTTCTTC.